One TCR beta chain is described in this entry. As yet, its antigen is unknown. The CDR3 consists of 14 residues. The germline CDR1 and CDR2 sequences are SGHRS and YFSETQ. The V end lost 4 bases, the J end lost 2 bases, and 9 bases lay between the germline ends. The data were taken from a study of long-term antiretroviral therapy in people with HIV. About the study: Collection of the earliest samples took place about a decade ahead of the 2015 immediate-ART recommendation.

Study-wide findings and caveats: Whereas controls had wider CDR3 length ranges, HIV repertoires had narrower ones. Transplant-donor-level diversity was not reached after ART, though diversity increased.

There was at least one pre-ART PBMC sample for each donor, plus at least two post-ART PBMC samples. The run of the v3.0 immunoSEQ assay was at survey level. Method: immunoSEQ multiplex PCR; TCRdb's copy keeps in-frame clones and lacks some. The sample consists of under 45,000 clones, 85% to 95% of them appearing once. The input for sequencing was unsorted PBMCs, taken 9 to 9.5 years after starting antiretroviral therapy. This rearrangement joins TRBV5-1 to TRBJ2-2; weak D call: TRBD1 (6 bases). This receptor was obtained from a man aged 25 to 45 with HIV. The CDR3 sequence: CASSRTANTGELFF. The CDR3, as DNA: TGCGCCAGCAGCCGGACAGCTAACACCGGGGAGCTGTTTTTT.